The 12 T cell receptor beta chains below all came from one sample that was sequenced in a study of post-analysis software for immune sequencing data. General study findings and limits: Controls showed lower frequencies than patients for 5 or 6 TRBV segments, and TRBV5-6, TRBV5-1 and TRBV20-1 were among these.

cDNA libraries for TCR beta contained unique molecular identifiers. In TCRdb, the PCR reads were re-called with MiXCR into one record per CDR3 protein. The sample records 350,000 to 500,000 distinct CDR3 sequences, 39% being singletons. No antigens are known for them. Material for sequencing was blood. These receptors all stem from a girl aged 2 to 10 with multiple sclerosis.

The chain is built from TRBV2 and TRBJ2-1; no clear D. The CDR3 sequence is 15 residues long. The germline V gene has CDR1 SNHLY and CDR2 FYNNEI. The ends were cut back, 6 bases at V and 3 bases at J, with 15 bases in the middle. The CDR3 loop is CASRGQNPLYNEQFF. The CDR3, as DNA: TGTGCCAGCAGAGGCCAAAATCCCCTCTACAATGAGCAGTTCTTC.

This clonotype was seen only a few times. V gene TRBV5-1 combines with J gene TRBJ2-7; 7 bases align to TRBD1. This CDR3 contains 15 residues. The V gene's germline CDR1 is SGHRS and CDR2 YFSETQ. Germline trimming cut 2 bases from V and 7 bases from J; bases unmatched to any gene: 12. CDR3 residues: CASSLPDDATGEQYF. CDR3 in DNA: TGCGCCAGCAGCTTACCCGATGACGCGACAGGGGAGCAGTACTTC.

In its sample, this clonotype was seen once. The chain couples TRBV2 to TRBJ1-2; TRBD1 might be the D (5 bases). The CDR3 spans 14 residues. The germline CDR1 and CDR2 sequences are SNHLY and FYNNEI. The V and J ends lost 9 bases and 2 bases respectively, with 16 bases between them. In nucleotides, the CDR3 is TGTGCCAGGCGGCCTGGGGAGGGGAACTATGGCTACACCTTC. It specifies CARRPGEGNYGYTF.

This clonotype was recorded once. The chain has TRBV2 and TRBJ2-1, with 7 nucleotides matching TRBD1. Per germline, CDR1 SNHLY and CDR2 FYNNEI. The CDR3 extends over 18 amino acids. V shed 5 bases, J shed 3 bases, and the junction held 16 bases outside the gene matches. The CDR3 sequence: CASSYWELQGPYYNEQFF. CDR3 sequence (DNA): TGTGCCAGCAGTTATTGGGAACTACAGGGGCCCTACTACAATGAGCAGTTCTTC.

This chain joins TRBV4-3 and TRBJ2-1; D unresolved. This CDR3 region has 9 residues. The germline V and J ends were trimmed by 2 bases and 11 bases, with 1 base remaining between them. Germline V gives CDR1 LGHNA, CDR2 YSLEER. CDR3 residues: CASSQQQFF. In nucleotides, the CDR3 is TGCGCCAGCAGCCAACAGCAGTTCTTC.

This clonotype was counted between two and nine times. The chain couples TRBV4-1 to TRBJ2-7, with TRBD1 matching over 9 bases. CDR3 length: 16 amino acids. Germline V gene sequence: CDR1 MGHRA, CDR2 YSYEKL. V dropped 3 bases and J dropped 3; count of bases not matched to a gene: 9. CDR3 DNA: TGCGCCAGCAGCCAGCCCAACACAGGGGGCTTCTACGAGCAGTACTTC. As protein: CASSQPNTGGFYEQYF.

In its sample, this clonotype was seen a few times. The CDR3, as DNA: TGTGCCAGCAGCTTAGTCAGAATAGCGGGGGATGAGCAGTTCTTC. Translating gives CASSLVRIAGDEQFF. This chain links TRBV7-2 with TRBJ2-1, with 9 bases lining up with TRBD2. The CDR3 spans 15 residues. V shed 1 base, J shed 8 bases, and the junction held 6 bases outside the gene matches. From germline, CDR1 is SGHTA and CDR2 FQGNSA.

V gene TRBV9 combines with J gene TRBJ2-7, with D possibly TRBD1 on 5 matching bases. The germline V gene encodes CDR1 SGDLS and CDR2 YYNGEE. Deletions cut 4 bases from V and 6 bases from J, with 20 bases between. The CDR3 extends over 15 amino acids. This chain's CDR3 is CASSSRARVSLEQYF. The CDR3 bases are TGTGCCAGCAGCTCAAGGGCCAGGGTTTCTCTCGAGCAGTACTTC.

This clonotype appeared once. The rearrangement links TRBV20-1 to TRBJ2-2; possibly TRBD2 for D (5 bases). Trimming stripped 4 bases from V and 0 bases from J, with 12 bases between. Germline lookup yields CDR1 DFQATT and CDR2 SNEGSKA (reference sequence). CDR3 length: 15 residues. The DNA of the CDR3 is TGCAGTGCTATGCGGCGGGTCGCGAACACCGGGGAGCTGTTTTTT. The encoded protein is CSAMRRVANTGELFF.

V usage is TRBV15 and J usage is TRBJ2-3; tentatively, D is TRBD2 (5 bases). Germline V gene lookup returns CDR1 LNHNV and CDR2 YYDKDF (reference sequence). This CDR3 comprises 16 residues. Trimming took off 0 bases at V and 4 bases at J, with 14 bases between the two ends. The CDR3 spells CATSRDRSLAADTQYF. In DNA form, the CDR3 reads TGTGCCACCAGCAGAGATAGGTCGCTAGCAGCAGATACGCAGTATTTT.

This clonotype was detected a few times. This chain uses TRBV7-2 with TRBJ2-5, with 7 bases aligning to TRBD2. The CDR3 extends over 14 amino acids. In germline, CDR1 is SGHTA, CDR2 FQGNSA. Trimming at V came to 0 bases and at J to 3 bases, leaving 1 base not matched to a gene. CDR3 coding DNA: TGTGCCAGCAGCTTAGCGGGAGGGAAAGAGACCCAGTACTTC. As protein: CASSLAGGKETQYF.

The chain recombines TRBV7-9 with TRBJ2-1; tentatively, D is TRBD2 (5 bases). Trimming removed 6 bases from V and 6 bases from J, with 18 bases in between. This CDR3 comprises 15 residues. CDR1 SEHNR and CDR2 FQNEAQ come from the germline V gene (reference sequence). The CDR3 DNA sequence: TGTGCCAGCAGGGATGGCGGAGGCACCATCAATGAGCAGTTCTTC. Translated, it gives CASRDGGGTINEQFF.